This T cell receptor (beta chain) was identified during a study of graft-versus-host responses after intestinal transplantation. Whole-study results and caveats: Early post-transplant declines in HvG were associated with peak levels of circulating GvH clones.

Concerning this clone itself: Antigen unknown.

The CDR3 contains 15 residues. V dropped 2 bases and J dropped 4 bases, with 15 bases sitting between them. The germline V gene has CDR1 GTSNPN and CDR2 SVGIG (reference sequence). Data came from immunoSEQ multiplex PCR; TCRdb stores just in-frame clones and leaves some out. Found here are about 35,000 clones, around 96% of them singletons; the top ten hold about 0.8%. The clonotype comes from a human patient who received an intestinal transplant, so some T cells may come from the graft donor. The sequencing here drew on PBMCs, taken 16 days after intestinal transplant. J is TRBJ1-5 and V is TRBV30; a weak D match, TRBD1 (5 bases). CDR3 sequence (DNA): TGTGCCTGGAGTCGATTGAGGGGTCCTAATCAGCCCCAGCATTTT. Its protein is CAWSRLRGPNQPQHF.